This T cell receptor (beta chain) was sequenced in a study of monozygotic twins with inflammatory bowel disease. Germline lookup yields CDR1 SGHRS and CDR2 YFSETQ. This CDR3 spans 15 amino acids. Through template switching, UMIs that included a 6-nucleotide sample barcode were added. TCRdb reprocessed the 5' RACE reads and stores each CDR3 protein as one record, lacking DNA. This sample's table has 200,000 to 250,000 distinct CDR3 sequences. The clonotype comes from a human donor with ulcerative colitis or Crohn's disease, or a healthy co-twin of an affected twin (not recorded which). The specimen sequenced was blood. The chain employs TRBV5-1 and TRBJ2-2; the TCRdb call, TRBD2, lacks DNA for checking. The CDR3 spells CASLSGSMNTGELFF.